This T cell receptor beta chain was obtained from a study of cytomegalovirus exposure and HLA in healthy donors. Study-level results: Follow-up analysis later connected one missense variant in DCLRE1C with trimming of TCR beta V- and J-genes. HLA alleles were associated with roughly 15,000 TCR beta sequences in a later analysis at 0.05 false discovery rate.

PCR used 60 Vbeta primers and 13 Jbeta primers. Generated by immunoSEQ multiplex PCR, the TCRdb table keeps only in-frame clones and is missing some. This sample has about 170,000 clones, with roughly 83% found just once. This CDR3 has 19 residues. CDR1 is SNHLY, CDR2 FYNNEI, per germline. V gave up 0 bases and J gave up 4 bases; unmatched junction bases: 11. The donors were healthy bone marrow donors. In the case of this clone: Its antigen is not identified.

The TCR sequence derives from a boy aged 2 to 9 in good health and CMV-seronegative. The source material was PBMCs. The chain joins TRBV2 to TRBJ2-2; 10 nucleotides match TRBD1. CDR3 nucleotides: TGTGCCAGCAGTGAAGCGCTTACCCCGGGACAGGGGCCCACCGGGGAGCTGTTTTTT. Encoded protein: CASSEALTPGQGPTGELFF.